In this sample, the clone carrying this T cell receptor beta chain turned up many times. This sample was taken from a study of neurological immune-mediated disorders. V was cut by 7 bases and J by 3 bases, with 12 bases left in between. The CDR3 totals 14 residues. TCRdb called the 5' RACE reads again in MiXCR, with one record for every CDR3 protein. Of about 41,000 distinct CDR3 sequences listed, roughly 15% were seen once; the top ten hold approximately 3.6%. The clonotype originates from a woman aged 55 to 70 with HTLV-1-associated myelopathy (HAM/TSP). Sequencing was carried out using CD4+ T cells from blood. The rearrangement joins TRBV12-3 or TRBV12-4 to TRBJ1-4, with D maybe TRBD1 (5 bases). The CDR3 protein is CASKHRRANEKLFF. CDR3 DNA sequence: TGTGCCAGCAAGCACAGGAGAGCTAATGAAAAACTGTTTTTT.